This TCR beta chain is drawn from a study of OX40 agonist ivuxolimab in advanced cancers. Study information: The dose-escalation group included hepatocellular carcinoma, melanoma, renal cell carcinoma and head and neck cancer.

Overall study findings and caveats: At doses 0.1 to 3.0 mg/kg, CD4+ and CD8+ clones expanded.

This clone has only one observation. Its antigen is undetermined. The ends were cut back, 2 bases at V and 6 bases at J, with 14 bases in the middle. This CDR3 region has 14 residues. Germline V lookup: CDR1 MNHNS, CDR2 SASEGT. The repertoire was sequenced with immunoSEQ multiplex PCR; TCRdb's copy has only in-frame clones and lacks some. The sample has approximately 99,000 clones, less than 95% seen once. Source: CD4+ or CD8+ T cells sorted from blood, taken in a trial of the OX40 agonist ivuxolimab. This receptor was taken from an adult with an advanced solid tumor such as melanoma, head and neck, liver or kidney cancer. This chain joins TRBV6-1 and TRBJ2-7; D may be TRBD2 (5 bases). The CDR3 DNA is TGTGCCAGCAGTGAACTTCGGAGGTCTGGCGAGCAGTACTTC. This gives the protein CASSELRRSGEQYF.